These 17 T cell receptor beta chains originate from one sample sequenced in a study of OX40 agonist ivuxolimab in advanced cancers. Library preparation used the immunoSEQ multiplex PCR assay. TCRdb's version of the immuneACCESS table is confined to in-frame rearrangements and falls short of the full clone set. An unresolved V gene accounts for under half of the shortfall where checked; the remainder is of unknown origin. The sample table contains under 25,000 clones; only one count was recorded for nearly 85% of them. About 56% of the sample is held by the ten biggest clonotypes. Sample: CD4+ or CD8+ T cells sorted from blood, taken in a trial of the OX40 agonist ivuxolimab. Receptors originate from an adult with an advanced solid tumor such as melanoma, head and neck, liver or kidney cancer.

The V and J genes are TRBV10-3 and TRBJ2-5; 9 bases align to TRBD2. With 0 bases clipped from V and 2 bases from J, the junction kept 4 bases outside the gene matches. CDR3 length: 16 residues. Germline values: CDR1 ENHRY, CDR2 SYGVKD. The CDR3 DNA follows: TGTGCCATCAGTGAGTCGGTAGCGGGGGTGCAAGAGACCCAGTACTTC. It translates to CAISESVAGVQETQYF.

The CDR3 region has the DNA TGCGCCAGCAGCCAATCTGAAGGGACAGGGGGATCACCCCTCCACTTT. This gives the protein CASSQSEGTGGSPLHF. The chain joins TRBV4-3 to TRBJ1-6; 11 positions agree with TRBD1. V lost 2 bases, J lost 10 bases, and 7 bases stayed unmatched. The CDR3 runs 16 residues. Germline-derived CDR1 and CDR2 are LGHNA and YSLEER.

V and J are TRBV28 and TRBJ1-5; D remains ambiguous. Germline values: CDR1 MDHEN, CDR2 SYDVKM. The CDR3 contains 12 residues. V dropped 1 base and J dropped 15 bases, with 13 bases sitting between them. In DNA form, the CDR3 reads TGTGCCAGCAGTTTATATAGAGGACGGGGGCATTTT. Translating it yields CASSLYRGRGHF.

The chain couples TRBV6-5 to TRBJ2-5; D remains unclear. The CDR3 consists of 13 residues. V was shortened by 5 bases and J by 4 bases, with 11 bases between the two germline ends. The germline CDR1 and CDR2 sequences are MNHEY and SVGAGI. CDR3 amino acids: CASSNLPIETQYF. Written as DNA, the CDR3 is TGTGCCAGCAGTAACTTACCCATAGAGACCCAGTACTTC.

The gene calls are TRBV5-1 and TRBJ2-7; D not resolved. Germline lookup yields CDR1 SGHRS and CDR2 YFSETQ. V dropped 3 bases and J dropped 1 base, with 14 bases sitting between them. The CDR3 spans 15 residues. CDR3 sequence reads: CASSWLTGRSYEQYF. The CDR3 DNA sequence: TGCGCCAGCAGCTGGCTGACTGGAAGATCCTACGAGCAGTACTTC.

The DNA for the CDR3 is TGTGCCTGGTTCACAGTGAACACTGAAGCTTTCTTT. Its translation: CAWFTVNTEAFF. The rearrangement links TRBV30 to TRBJ1-1; unclear D gene. The germline V gene encodes CDR1 GTSNPN and CDR2 SVGIG (reference sequence). The ends were cut back, 5 bases at V and 0 bases at J, with 7 bases in the middle. This CDR3 has 12 amino acids.

The genes are TRBV5-4 and TRBJ2-7; perhaps D is TRBD1 or TRBD2 (5 bases each). V was cut by 0 bases and J by 3 bases, with 7 bases left in between. Germline assignment: CDR1 SGHNT and CDR2 YYREEE (reference sequence). The CDR3 totals 13 residues. CDR3 bases: TGTGCCAGCAGCTTGGGAGGGGACTACGAGCAGTACTTC. Protein product: CASSLGGDYEQYF.

The rearrangement uses TRBV9 and TRBJ1-1, with 7 bases that match TRBD1. CDR3 size: 17 residues. Losses at the gene ends were 0 bases for V and 5 bases for J; bases not matched to a gene: 13. Germline V gives CDR1 SGDLS, CDR2 YYNGEE. The CDR3 sequence is CASSVATTGWEDTEAFF. As DNA, the CDR3 is TGTGCCAGCAGCGTAGCTACGACAGGGTGGGAGGATACTGAAGCTTTCTTT.

The rearrangement joins TRBV14 to TRBJ2-7; TRBD1 matches at 9 bases. Trimming at V came to 4 bases and at J to 5 bases, leaving 9 bases not matched to a gene. Germline V gene lookup returns CDR1 SGHDN and CDR2 FVKESK. There are 15 residues in the CDR3. The CDR3 DNA reads TGTGCCAGCAGCCCTTCCGGGACAGGGACCCACGAGCAGTACTTC. Encoded protein: CASSPSGTGTHEQYF.

This clone was detected a few times. The genes are TRBV28 and TRBJ1-6; D remains unclear. This CDR3 is built from 15 residues. Germline values: CDR1 MDHEN, CDR2 SYDVKM. V was cut by 5 bases and J by 10 bases, with 18 bases left in between. The CDR3 loop reads CASSPPRTWRSPLHF. The CDR3 nucleotides are TGTGCCAGCAGTCCCCCAAGGACTTGGCGCTCACCCCTCCACTTT.

This chain joins TRBV30 and TRBJ2-1; D is ambiguous. With 1 base removed from V and 6 bases from J, the gap between germline ends came to 10 bases. CDR1 is GTSNPN, CDR2 SVGIG, per germline (reference sequence). The CDR3 is 13 residues long. The CDR3 reads CAWSETGPNEQFF. CDR3 in DNA: TGTGCCTGGAGTGAAACTGGACCCAATGAGCAGTTCTTC. Looking up the rest from reference TRBV30 and TRBJ2-1 gives the full variable domain: SQTIHQWPATLVQPVGSPLSLECTVEGTSNPNLYWYRQAAGRGLQLLFYSVGIGQISSEVPQNLSASRPQDRQFILSSKKLLLSDSGFYLCAWSETGPNEQFFGPGTRLTVL.

The rearrangement joins TRBV9 to TRBJ1-2; D gene uncertain. V dropped 0 bases and J dropped 6 bases, with 9 bases sitting between them. The CDR3 totals 13 residues. Germline CDR1 is SGDLS and CDR2 is YYNGEE. CDR3: CASSVAGFDGYTF. The CDR3 DNA follows: TGTGCCAGCAGCGTAGCGGGGTTCGATGGCTACACCTTC.

The genes are TRBV28 and TRBJ2-3; D unresolved. Trimming took off 2 bases at V and 3 bases at J, with 6 bases between the two ends. CDR1 is MDHEN and CDR2 is SYDVKM in the germline V gene. The CDR3 is 13 residues long. CDR3: CASSLVGTDTQYF. The CDR3 bases are TGTGCCAGCAGTTTAGTGGGGACAGATACGCAGTATTTT.

The rearrangement joins TRBV6-6 to TRBJ1-1; no clear D. Germline assignment: CDR1 MNHNY and CDR2 SVGAGI (reference sequence). Trimming removed 7 bases from V and 3 bases from J, with 12 bases in between. CDR3 size: 13 residues. The DNA of the CDR3 is TGTGCCAGCACCGGTGTAGGTGACACTGAAGCTTTCTTT. Encoded protein: CASTGVGDTEAFF.

This clone was seen a single time. The chain uses TRBV15 and TRBJ1-1; weak D call: TRBD1 (5 bases). V shed 8 bases and J shed 4 bases, with 14 bases lying between them. Per the germline V gene, CDR1 is LNHNV and CDR2 is YYDKDF (reference sequence). The length of the CDR3 is 13 residues. CDR3 nucleotide sequence: TGTGCCACCCGCGAGGGCGGGGGCACTGAAGCTTTCTTT. Its translation: CATREGGGTEAFF.

The gene calls are TRBV9 and TRBJ1-5, with D perhaps TRBD1 (6 bases). The germline gives CDR1 SGDLS, CDR2 YYNGEE. Trimming cost V 0 bases and J 2 bases, with 6 bases left between them. The CDR3 is 14 amino acids. The CDR3 bases are TGTGCCAGCAGCGTAGAGGGGGGCAATCAGCCCCAGCATTTT. Its protein is CASSVEGGNQPQHF.

This chain links TRBV13 with TRBJ1-4; 9 nucleotides agree with TRBD1. Trimming took 5 bases from V and 8 from J; bases not matched to a gene: 15. This CDR3 contains 17 residues. The germline CDR1 and CDR2 sequences are PRHDT and FYEKMQ (reference sequence). CDR3 loop: CASSDRDRDRESEKLFF. CDR3 sequence (DNA): TGTGCCAGCAGCGACCGCGATCGGGACAGGGAGAGCGAAAAACTGTTTTTT.